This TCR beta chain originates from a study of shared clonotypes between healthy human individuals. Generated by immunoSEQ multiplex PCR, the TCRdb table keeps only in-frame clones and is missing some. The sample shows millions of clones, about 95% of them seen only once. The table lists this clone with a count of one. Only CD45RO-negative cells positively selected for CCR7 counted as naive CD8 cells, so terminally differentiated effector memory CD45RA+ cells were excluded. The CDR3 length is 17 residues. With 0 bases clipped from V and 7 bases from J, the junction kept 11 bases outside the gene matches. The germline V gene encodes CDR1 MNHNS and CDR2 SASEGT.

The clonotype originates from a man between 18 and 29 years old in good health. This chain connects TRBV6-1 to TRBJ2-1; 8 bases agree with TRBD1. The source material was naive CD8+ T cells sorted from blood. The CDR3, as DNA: TGTGCCAGCAGTGAAGCCCCCTGGACAGGGAGCTCGAATGAGCAGTTCTTC. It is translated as CASSEAPWTGSSNEQFF.